Listed below are T cell receptor beta chains from one sample, sequenced in a study of OX40 agonist ivuxolimab in advanced cancers. Data came from immunoSEQ multiplex PCR; TCRdb stores just in-frame clones and leaves some out. The sample includes under 85,000 clones, about 90% seen only once; the top ten take nearly 0.55%. Sequenced here: CD4+ or CD8+ T cells sorted from blood, sampled in a trial of the OX40 agonist ivuxolimab. These receptor sequences come from an adult with an advanced solid tumor such as melanoma, head and neck, liver or kidney cancer. Both conserved end residues are part of each CDR3. A D gene is named only where the DNA matches it firmly. Clone size is not always given. Where it is, it says once, few, many or a class for expanded clones.

TRBJ2-1	TRBV19	TRBD1	once	TGTGCCAGTAGTATAGATAGGGGGCAGGGGGCACCTGCCTATGAGCAGTTCTTC	CASSIDRGQGAPAYEQFF
TRBJ2-7	TRBV7-2	TRBD2	NA	TGTGCCAGCAGCTTAGTAGCGGGGGTCTACGAGCAGTACTTC	CASSLVAGVYEQYF
TRBJ1-1	TRBV7-2	NA	NA	TGTGCCAGCAGCTTAGTTGAGGGCACGAGCACTGAAGCTTTCTTT	CASSLVEGTSTEAFF
TRBJ2-2	TRBV30	NA	NA	TGTGCCTGGAGTCCAGGGGGGACCGGGGAGCTGTTTTTT	CAWSPGGTGELFF
TRBJ2-5	TRBV7-9	NA	NA	TGTGCCAGCAGCTTAGTCGCTAGCGCACAAGAGACCCAGTACTTC	CASSLVASAQETQYF
TRBJ2-7	TRBV4-1	NA	NA	TGCGCCAGCAGCCAACAATTCTCTAGCTACGAGCAGTACTTC	CASSQQFSSYEQYF
TRBJ2-5	TRBV7-8	TRBD1	NA	TGTGCCAGCAGCTTCCGGACAGGGCCACAAGAGACCCAGTACTTC	CASSFRTGPQETQYF
TRBJ1-2	TRBV5-1	NA	once	TGCGCCAGCAGCTTGCCCTTTTGGAGACAGGTAGGATATGGCTACACCTTC	CASSLPFWRQVGYGYTF
TRBJ1-2	TRBV6-1	NA	NA	TGTGCCAGCAGTAAGCGGGACGGCGCTAACTATGGCTACACCTTC	CASSKRDGANYGYTF
TRBJ1-1	TRBV27	TRBD1	NA	TGTGCCAGCAGTTTTTCCGGGACAGAATTGAACACTGAAGCTTTCTTT	CASSFSGTELNTEAFF
TRBJ1-4	TRBV21-1	NA	once	TGTGCCAGCAGCGCCCAGGGGAGGTTGGGTTTCAATGAAAAACTGTTTTTT	CASSAQGRLGFNEKLFF
TRBJ2-1	TRBV5-4	NA	NA	TGTGCCAGCAGCTTGGGGGGGCGCTCCTACAATGAGCAGTTCTTC	CASSLGGRSYNEQFF
TRBJ1-4	TRBV5-4	NA	NA	TGTGCCAGCAGCTCCGGGGCGGGGTATGAAAAACTGTTTTTT	CASSSGAGYEKLFF
TRBJ2-1	TRBV29-1	NA	once	TGCAGCGTTGCTCTGGTCAGGGCGTCAAATGAGCAGTTCTTC	CSVALVRASNEQFF
TRBJ2-7	TRBV11-2	NA	NA	TGTGCCAGCAGCCGGGGACTGATAAACTCCTACGAGCAGTACTTC	CASSRGLINSYEQYF
TRBJ1-2	TRBV19	NA	NA	TGTGCCAGTAGTATTGTGAGTATCCCTTCTAACTATGGCTACACCTTC	CASSIVSIPSNYGYTF
TRBJ1-3	TRBV6-1	NA	NA	TGTGCCAGCAGTGTGACGAGCGGGCTACTTTACTCTGGAAACACCATATATTTT	CASSVTSGLLYSGNTIYF
TRBJ2-5	TRBV7-2	TRBD2	NA	TGTGCCAGCAGCTTGGGACTAAAAGATGAGACCCAGTACTTC	CASSLGLKDETQYF
TRBJ1-3	TRBV2	TRBD1	NA	TGTGCCAGCAGTGAAGGGACAGGGGGAGGAAACACCATATATTTT	CASSEGTGGGNTIYF
TRBJ2-7	TRBV13	TRBD1	once	TGTGCCAGCAGCCTCTGGGACAGTCCCTACGAGCAGTACTTC	CASSLWDSPYEQYF
TRBJ1-4	TRBV28	NA	once	TGTGCCAGCAGTTCTACAGGGAAGGAAAAACTGTTTTTT	CASSSTGKEKLFF
TRBJ1-1	TRBV28	NA	NA	TGTGCCAGCGGGGGGGGCCGGTTCGGCACTGAAGCTTTCTTT	CASGGGRFGTEAFF
TRBJ1-2	TRBV5-4	TRBD1	NA	TGTGCCAGCACCACACCCGGGACAGGGGGCTATGGCTACACCTTC	CASTTPGTGGYGYTF
TRBJ2-1	TRBV7-9	TRBD2	NA	TGTGCCAGCAGCCCCCAGGGACTAGCGGGAGATGAGCAGTTCTTC	CASSPQGLAGDEQFF
TRBJ2-1	TRBV5-8	TRBD1	NA	TGTGCCAGCAGCTCCGGGACAGGGGCCTACAATGAGCAGTTCTTC	CASSSGTGAYNEQFF
TRBJ1-5	TRBV5-1	NA	few	TGCGCCAGCAGCTTCCAGGGAGGGCAGCCCCAGCATTTT	CASSFQGGQPQHF
TRBJ1-1	TRBV6-6	NA	NA	TGTGCCAGCAGTCTTCGACGGGAAGCTTTCTTT	CASSLRREAFF
TRBJ2-5	TRBV5-4	NA	NA	TGTGCCATCCAAACCAGAAACCAAGAGACCCAGTACTTC	CAIQTRNQETQYF
TRBJ2-5	TRBV4-1	NA	NA	TGCGCCAGCAGCCTATCAGACAGGCAAGAGACCCAGTACTTC	CASSLSDRQETQYF
TRBJ1-5	TRBV11-2	NA	few	TGTGCCAGCAGCTTAAACGACTTCAGCAATCAGCCCCAGCATTTT	CASSLNDFSNQPQHF
TRBJ2-7	TRBV7-2	NA	once	TGTGCCAGCAGCCTTTCGTCCTACGAGCAGTACTTC	CASSLSSYEQYF